The clone carrying this T cell receptor (beta chain) was counted a few times. What it binds is unknown. TCRdb fed the 5' RACE reads into MiXCR, producing one record per CDR3 protein. Among about 56,000 distinct CDR3 sequences, about 14% were seen once, and the ten largest hold approximately 4%. This sample stems from a study of early T cells in non-severe SARS-CoV-2 infection. Study results and caveats: Matches to VDJdb favored anti-spike CD8 responses and missed private and CD4 specificities.

The V and J ends lost 5 bases and 7 bases respectively, with 18 bases between them. Germline CDR1 is SNHLY and CDR2 is FYNNEI. This CDR3 is built from 14 residues. This TCR came from an adult who was a healthcare worker with PCR-confirmed SARS-CoV-2 infection or an uninfected control (not recorded which). The chain uses TRBV2 and TRBJ2-7, with a weak D call TRBD1 (6 bases). This sample comprised whole blood, obtained at baseline. The CDR3 spells CASSTRTDPVEQYF. The CDR3 DNA reads TGTGCCAGCAGTACGAGGACAGACCCCGTTGAGCAGTACTTC.